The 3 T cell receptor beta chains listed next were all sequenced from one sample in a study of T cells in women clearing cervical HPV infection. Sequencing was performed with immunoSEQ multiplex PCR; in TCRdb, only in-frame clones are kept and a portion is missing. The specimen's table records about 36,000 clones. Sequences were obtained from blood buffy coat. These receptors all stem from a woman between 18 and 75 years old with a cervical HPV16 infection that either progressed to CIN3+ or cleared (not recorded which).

The part of the CDR3 DNA that was read is TGTGCCAGCCGAAACGGCACCCAGGGCTACGAC. Residues: CASRNGTQGYD. The CDR3 reads in full as CASRNGTQGYDYTF. V usage is TRBV18 and J usage is TRBJ1-2; weak D call: TRBD1 (5 bases). The read halts 3 residues ahead of the CDR3 end, with the missing end drawn from the germline J gene. The germline V gene has CDR1 KGHSH and CDR2 LQKENI. This CDR3 spans 14 amino acids.

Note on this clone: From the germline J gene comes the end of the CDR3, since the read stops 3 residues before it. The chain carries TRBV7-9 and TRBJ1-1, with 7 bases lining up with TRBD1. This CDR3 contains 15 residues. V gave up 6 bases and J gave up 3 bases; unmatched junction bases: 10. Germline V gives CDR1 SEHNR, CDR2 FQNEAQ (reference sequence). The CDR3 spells CASRRGTAGDTEAFF. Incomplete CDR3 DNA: TGTGCCAGCAGACGCGGGACAGCAGGGGACACTGAA.

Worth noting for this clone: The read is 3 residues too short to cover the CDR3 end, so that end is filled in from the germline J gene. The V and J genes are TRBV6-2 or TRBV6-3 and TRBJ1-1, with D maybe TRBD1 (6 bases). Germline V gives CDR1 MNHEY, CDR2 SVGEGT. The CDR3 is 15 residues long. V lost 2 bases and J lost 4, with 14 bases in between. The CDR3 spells CASSYVQGPGTEAFF. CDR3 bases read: TGTGCCAGCAGTTACGTTCAGGGGCCAGGCACTGAA.